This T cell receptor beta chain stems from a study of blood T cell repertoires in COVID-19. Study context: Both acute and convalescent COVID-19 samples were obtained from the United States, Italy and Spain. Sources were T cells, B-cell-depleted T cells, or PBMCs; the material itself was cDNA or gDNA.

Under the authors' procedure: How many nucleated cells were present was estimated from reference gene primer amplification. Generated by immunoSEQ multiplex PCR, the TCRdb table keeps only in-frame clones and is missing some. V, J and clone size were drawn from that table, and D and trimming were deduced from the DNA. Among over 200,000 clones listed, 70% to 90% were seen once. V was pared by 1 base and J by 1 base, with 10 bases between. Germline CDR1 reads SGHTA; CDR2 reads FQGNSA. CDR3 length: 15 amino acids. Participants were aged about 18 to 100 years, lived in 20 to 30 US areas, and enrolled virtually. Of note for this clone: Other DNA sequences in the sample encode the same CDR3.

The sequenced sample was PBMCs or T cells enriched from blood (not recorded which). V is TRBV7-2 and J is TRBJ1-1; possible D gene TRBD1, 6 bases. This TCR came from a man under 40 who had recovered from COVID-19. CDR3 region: CASSLGLTGNTEAFF. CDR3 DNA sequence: TGTGCCAGCAGCTTAGGATTGACAGGGAACACTGAAGCTTTCTTT.